This T cell receptor (beta chain) is drawn from a study of T-cell memory formation after mild COVID-19. Study-level information: TCR clusters mostly belonged to single donors. Findings and caveats of the study: Unconfirmed was the SARS-CoV-2 specificity of second-wave clones that peaked on day 37. Contracting CD4+ clones sat mainly in CM and EM; CD8+ in EMRA.

Amplification by 5'RACE using constant-segment primers produced TCR alpha and TCR beta cDNA libraries that carried sample barcodes and UMIs. TCRdb used MiXCR to reprocess the 5' RACE reads, holding one entry per CDR3 protein. The repertoire consists of 250,000 to 350,000 distinct CDR3 sequences, with approximately 19% occurring once and the leading ten covering over 20%. The CDR3 totals 15 residues. Germline assignment: CDR1 LGHNA and CDR2 YNFKEQ. Losses at the gene ends were 4 bases for V and 3 bases for J; bases not matched to a gene: 3. This clonotype was found a few times. The antigen is unknown. Specimen: PBMCs or a T cell subset sorted from them (not recorded which). The V call is TRBV4-2, the J call TRBJ2-6; 7 bases are a match to TRBD2. The source of this sequence is a man younger than 35 who had mild COVID-19 (a few samples of this study predate the infection). Cell type and time point are not known. The CDR3, as DNA: TGTGCCAGCAGCCGCGGGGGAGGTGGGGCCAACGTCCTGACTTTC. Protein product: CASSRGGGGANVLTF.